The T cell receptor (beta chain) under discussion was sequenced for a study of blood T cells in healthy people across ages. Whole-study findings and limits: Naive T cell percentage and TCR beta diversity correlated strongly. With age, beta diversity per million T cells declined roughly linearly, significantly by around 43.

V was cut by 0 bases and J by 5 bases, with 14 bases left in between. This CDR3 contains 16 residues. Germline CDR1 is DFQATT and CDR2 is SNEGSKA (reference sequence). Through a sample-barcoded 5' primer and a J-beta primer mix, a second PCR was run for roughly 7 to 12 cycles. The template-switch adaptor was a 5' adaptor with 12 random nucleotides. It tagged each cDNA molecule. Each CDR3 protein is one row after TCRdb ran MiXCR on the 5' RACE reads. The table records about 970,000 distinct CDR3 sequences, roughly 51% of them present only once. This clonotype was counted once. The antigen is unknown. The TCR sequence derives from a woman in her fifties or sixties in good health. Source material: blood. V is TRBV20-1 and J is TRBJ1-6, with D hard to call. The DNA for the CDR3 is TGCAGTGCTAGAGAACTTACAGACAATCATAATTCACCCCTCCACTTT. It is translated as CSARELTDNHNSPLHF.